These T cell receptor beta chains were read from a single sample in a study of blood T cell repertoires in COVID-19. Here immunoSEQ multiplex PCR was the method, and the copy in TCRdb shows in-frame clones only, minus some. The table has fewer than 150,000 clones, 65% to 80% seen once. Sequencing was performed on peripheral blood. These receptors originate from a man in his 70s with acute or convalescent COVID-19. The CDR3 runs from the conserved cysteine through the conserved F or W. The D gene is left open where the match is weak. Rows may omit the clone size; those that give it use once, few, many or a size class.

NA	TRBV18	NA	TRBJ1-2	CASSLLGGDGYTF	TGTGCCAGCTCACTCTTGGGGGGAGATGGCTACACCTTC
TRBD1	TRBV7-2	NA	TRBJ1-2	CASSLTGGADYGYTF	TGTGCCAGCAGCTTGACAGGGGGCGCTGACTATGGCTACACCTTC
NA	TRBV6-5	NA	TRBJ2-3	CASSYTLLEDNTQYF	TGTGCCAGCAGTTACACCCTTCTTGAGGATAATACGCAGTATTTT
NA	TRBV9	NA	TRBJ2-1	CASSVGAHNEQFF	TGTGCCAGCAGCGTAGGGGCCCACAATGAGCAGTTCTTC
TRBD1	TRBV5-1	NA	TRBJ1-4	CASSLGGTANEKLFF	TGCGCCAGCAGCTTGGGGGGGACAGCTAATGAAAAACTGTTTTTT
NA	TRBV18	NA	TRBJ2-7	CASSPGAIYEQYF	TGTGCCAGCTCACCAGGGGCAATCTACGAGCAGTACTTC
TRBD2	TRBV14	NA	TRBJ2-1	CASSPLAGGPNEQFF	TGTGCCAGCAGCCCACTAGCGGGGGGCCCGAATGAGCAGTTCTTC
TRBD1	TRBV19	NA	TRBJ1-5	CASSTPGTGAQPQHF	TGTGCCAGTAGTACCCCTGGGACAGGGGCGCAGCCCCAGCATTTT
TRBD1	TRBV9	NA	TRBJ2-5	CASSFGTAQETQYF	TGTGCCAGCAGCTTCGGGACAGCCCAAGAGACCCAGTACTTC
TRBD1	TRBV5-6	NA	TRBJ1-2	CASSPGQDYGYTF	TGTGCCAGCAGCCCGGGACAGGACTATGGCTACACCTTC
NA	TRBV9	few	TRBJ2-1	CASSSQAGDEQFF	TGTGCCAGCAGCTCCCAGGCCGGGGATGAGCAGTTCTTC
NA	TRBV28	NA	TRBJ1-1	CASTPWGVSAEAFF	TGTGCCAGCACCCCCTGGGGGGTGAGCGCTGAAGCTTTCTTT
NA	TRBV28	NA	TRBJ2-7	CASSIQAYEQYF	TGTGCCAGCAGTATACAGGCTTACGAGCAGTACTTC
TRBD1	TRBV7-2	NA	TRBJ1-5	CASSLQGQHNQPQHF	TGTGCCAGCAGCTTACAGGGACAGCACAATCAGCCCCAGCATTTT
NA	TRBV11-3	NA	TRBJ1-3	CASSPGQGSSGNTIYF	TGTGCCAGCAGCCCCGGCCAGGGGAGCTCTGGAAACACCATATATTTT
NA	TRBV15	once	TRBJ1-2	CATSRVPRGGEGYGYTF	TGTGCCACCAGCAGAGTCCCCCGGGGGGGAGAGGGCTATGGCTACACCTTC
TRBD2	TRBV6-6	NA	TRBJ2-3	CATLGASGGRTDTQYF	TGTGCCACCTTAGGGGCTAGCGGGGGGCGCACAGATACGCAGTATTTT
NA	TRBV30	NA	TRBJ2-7	CAWSQGLAAYEQYF	TGTGCCTGGAGCCAGGGTTTAGCGGCCTACGAGCAGTACTTC
NA	TRBV5-6	NA	TRBJ1-2	CASSPQGPNYGYTF	TGTGCCAGCAGCCCACAGGGACCAAACTATGGCTACACCTTC
TRBD2	TRBV28	NA	TRBJ2-2	CASSSFTSGRSVGELFF	TGTGCCAGCAGCTCCTTTACTAGCGGGAGGTCCGTCGGGGAGCTGTTTTTT
TRBD2	TRBV24-1	NA	TRBJ2-5	CATSGTSGPQETQYF	TGTGCCACCTCCGGGACTAGCGGACCGCAAGAGACCCAGTACTTC
TRBD1	TRBV7-6	NA	TRBJ1-4	CASSLAVLGDSLNEKLFF	TGTGCCAGCAGCTTAGCGGTTTTGGGGGACAGCCTTAATGAAAAACTGTTTTTT
NA	TRBV12-5	NA	TRBJ1-2	CASAVGGYGYTF	TGTGCTAGTGCAGTAGGGGGCTATGGCTACACCTTC
NA	TRBV11-2	NA	TRBJ2-7	CASRKGLDRTYEQYF	TGTGCCAGCAGGAAGGGGCTCGACAGAACCTACGAGCAGTACTTC
TRBD2	TRBV15	NA	TRBJ2-1	CATSRGGAGNEQFF	TGTGCCACCAGCAGAGGGGGAGCGGGGAATGAGCAGTTCTTC
TRBD2	TRBV9	NA	TRBJ2-1	CASSLPGLGPYNEQFF	TGTGCCAGCAGCTTACCGGGACTAGGTCCTTACAATGAGCAGTTCTTC
TRBD2	TRBV14	NA	TRBJ2-1	CASSQDRGTSGYNEQFF	TGTGCCAGCAGCCAAGATCGGGGGACTAGCGGGTACAATGAGCAGTTCTTC
NA	TRBV5-1	NA	TRBJ2-3	CASSLQGDTDTQYF	TGCGCCAGCAGCTTACAGGGAGATACAGATACGCAGTATTTT
TRBD2	TRBV19	NA	TRBJ2-4	CASSNAGPLAGSPKNIQYF	TGTGCCAGTAGTAATGCAGGACCACTAGCGGGAAGTCCCAAAAACATTCAGTACTTC
NA	TRBV3-1/TRBV3-2	NA	TRBJ1-1	CASSQEDRNTEAFF	TGTGCCAGCAGCCAAGAGGACAGAAACACTGAAGCTTTCTTT
TRBD2	TRBV5-6	NA	TRBJ2-3	CASSLVAGGSTDTQYF	TGTGCCAGCAGCTTGGTAGCGGGAGGATCCACAGATACGCAGTATTTT
TRBD2	TRBV11-1	NA	TRBJ2-5	CASSGAGTTQETQYF	TGTGCCAGCAGCGGGGCTGGGACTACTCAAGAGACCCAGTACTTC
NA	TRBV4-3	NA	TRBJ2-1	CASSQEVWGGPSNEQFF	TGCGCCAGCAGCCAAGAGGTATGGGGGGGCCCGTCCAATGAGCAGTTCTTC